The 21 T cell receptor beta chains reported below all come from one sample, sequenced in a study of T cell clonality in common variable immunodeficiency. Produced via immunoSEQ multiplex PCR; TCRdb's table is partial and in-frame only. Observed in the sample are tens of thousands of clones, none of them singletons. The study's findings and limits: Fewer deletions and N-nucleotide insertions were reportedly seen in common variable immunodeficiency TCR beta sequences.

These receptors have no identified antigens. The sample comprised peripheral blood mononuclear cells. The source of these receptors is a human donor with common variable immunodeficiency.

This clone was seen many times. This CDR3 is CSATYQDTQYF. Partial CDR3 DNA: TGCAGTGCTACTTACCAGGATACG. The chain combines TRBV20-1 with TRBJ2-3; D not resolved. The read halts 3 residues ahead of the CDR3 end, with the missing end drawn from the germline J gene. The germline gives CDR1 DFQATT, CDR2 SNEGSKA (reference sequence). Trimming stripped 4 bases from V and 6 bases from J, with 8 bases between. The CDR3 is made up of 11 amino acids.

In its sample, this clone was seen many times. The read ends 3 residues shy of where the CDR3 ends; the end is completed using the germline J gene. The gene calls are TRBV19 and TRBJ1-2; no clear D gene. The germline CDR1 and CDR2 sequences are LNHDA and SQIVND (reference sequence). The V end was cut by 7 bases, the J end by 4 bases, with 16 bases between. The CDR3 extends over 14 amino acids. The CDR3 sequence: CASTGQGYVYGYTF. The sequenced part of the CDR3 DNA is TGTGCCAGTACAGGTCAAGGGTACGTCTATGGC.

In its sample, this clone was seen a few times. The CDR3 end lies 3 residues beyond the end of the read and is filled in from the germline J gene. The chain combines TRBV5-8 with TRBJ2-5; TRBD2 agrees at 7 bases. From germline, CDR1 is SGHTS and CDR2 YDEGEE. The CDR3 is 14 amino acids. The ends lost 4 bases at V and 5 bases at J; junction bases unmatched: 8. CDR3 DNA (partial): TGTGCCAGCAGCGTTGGACTAGTCCAGGAGACC. Translated: CASSVGLVQET. The full-length CDR3 reads as CASSVGLVQETQYF.

This clone was seen ten or more times. The CDR3 extends 3 residues past the end of the read, so its final part is completed from the germline J gene. The rearrangement links TRBV4-1 to TRBJ2-5; 8 bases are a match to TRBD2. The CDR3 loop spans 14 amino acids. Germline CDR1 reads MGHRA; CDR2 reads YSYEKL. With V trimmed by 3 bases and J by 2 bases, 2 bases remained unmatched. CDR3 DNA, as far as it was read: TGCGCCAGCAGCCAGACTAGCGATCAAGAGACC. Encoded protein: CASSQTSDQET. The complete CDR3 sequence is CASSQTSDQETQYF.

This clone was seen many times. Coverage ceases 3 residues before the CDR3 finishes, and the germline J gene fills in the end. The V and J genes are TRBV6-2 or TRBV6-3 and TRBJ1-6; no reliable D call. Per the germline V gene, CDR1 is MNHEY and CDR2 is SVGEGT. This CDR3 has 13 residues. Trimming took off 3 bases at V and 10 bases at J, with 10 bases between the two ends. The CDR3 DNA, read in part, is TGTGCCAGCAGTTATCACGCAGGATCACCC. Translated, it gives CASSYHAGSP. The CDR3 reads in full as CASSYHAGSPLHF.

This clone was observed many times. The CDR3 is CAWSASGGYTF. The covered CDR3 bases are TGTGCCTGGAGTGCCTCGGGGGGC. J is TRBJ1-2 and V is TRBV30; D not resolved. The read falls 3 residues short of the CDR3 end, and the missing part is taken from the germline J gene. The CDR3 spans 11 residues. Germline V gives CDR1 GTSNPN, CDR2 SVGIG (reference sequence). Full variable domain (remainder filled in from reference TRBV30 and TRBJ1-2): SQTIHQWPATLVQPVGSPLSLECTVEGTSNPNLYWYRQAAGRGLQLLFYSVGIGQISSEVPQNLSASRPQDRQFILSSKKLLLSDSGFYLCAWSASGGYTFGSGTRLTVV.

There are many counts of this clone. The sequenced fragment ends 3 residues before the CDR3 boundary, so the rest is inferred from the germline J gene. V usage is TRBV19 and J usage is TRBJ1-5; weak D call: TRBD1 (5 bases). Germline CDR1 LNHDA, CDR2 SQIVND (reference sequence). The ends were cut back, 5 bases at V and 4 bases at J, with 18 bases in the middle. The CDR3 has 16 amino acids. This chain's CDR3 is CASSDSQGGGNQPQHF. The CDR3 DNA, read in part, is TGTGCCAGTAGTGATAGCCAGGGAGGAGGGAATCAGCCC.

There are many counts of this clone. The CDR3 end falls 3 residues outside the read, so it is completed with the germline J gene. This chain joins TRBV18 and TRBJ1-5; 10 positions match TRBD1. This CDR3 comprises 14 residues. In germline, CDR1 is KGHSH, CDR2 LQKENI. J lost 5 bases, V lost 3 bases, and 1 base had no gene match. This CDR3 is CASSPGTGDQPQHF. The covered CDR3 bases are TGTGCCAGCTCACCCGGGACAGGGGATCAGCCC.

This clone was counted many times. The CDR3 extends 3 residues past the end of the read, so its final part is completed from the germline J gene. This rearrangement joins TRBV29-1 to TRBJ2-3, with 7 bases matching TRBD1. V lost 2 bases and J lost 2; bases outside the gene matches: 10. Germline loops: CDR1 SQVTM, CDR2 ANQGSEA. This CDR3 is built from 16 residues. The sequenced part of the CDR3 DNA is TGCAGCGTTGAAAGGGGGCCCGGCATTAACACAGATACG. It encodes CSVERGPGINTDT. The entire CDR3 is CSVERGPGINTDTQYF.

This clone was counted at least ten times. With the read ending 3 residues before the CDR3 end, the germline J gene is used to fill in that end. The chain carries TRBV7-2 and TRBJ1-2; D is perhaps TRBD1 (5 bases). The CDR3 covers 13 residues. Germline V lookup: CDR1 SGHTA, CDR2 FQGNSA. Trimming removed 4 bases at V and 7 bases at J, with 13 bases between. The CDR3 reads CASSSSPGGGYTF. The sequenced CDR3 bases are TGTGCCAGCAGCTCCTCGCCCGGGGGTGGC.

This clone was seen repeatedly, ten times or more. The read is 3 residues too short to cover the CDR3 end, so that end is filled in from the germline J gene. The chain carries TRBV14 and TRBJ1-6; possible D gene TRBD1, 6 bases. Per germline, CDR1 SGHDN and CDR2 FVKESK. This CDR3 is built from 14 residues. The ends were cut back, 1 base at V and 7 bases at J, with 8 bases in the middle. CDR3 sequence reads: CASSQGTGNSPLHF. Incomplete CDR3 DNA: TGTGCCAGCAGCCAAGGCACAGGGAATTCACCC.

This clone was seen many times. Sequencing ends 3 residues short of the CDR3 end; the germline J gene provides the rest. The gene calls are TRBV18 and TRBJ1-3; D is unclear. V was cut by 5 bases and J by 0 bases, with 14 bases left in between. This CDR3 is built from 16 residues. Germline V gene lookup returns CDR1 KGHSH and CDR2 LQKENI. The part of the CDR3 DNA that was read is TGTGCCAGCTCATCTCAAGACCGACACTCTGGAAACACC. This gives the protein CASSSQDRHSGNT. The full-length CDR3 reads as CASSSQDRHSGNTIYF.

Within the sample, this clone is medium-sized (0.01 to 0.1%). The CDR3 is cut off 3 residues early in the read; its end comes from the germline J gene. The chain has TRBV5-4 and TRBJ1-1; TRBD1 aligns across 8 bases. The CDR3 consists of 13 residues. Germline V CDR1 and CDR2: SGHNT, YYREEE (reference sequence). CDR3 in amino acids: CASSSLQGARAFF. The covered CDR3 bases are TGTGCCAGCAGCTCCCTCCAGGGGGCTCGG.

This clone was observed a handful of times. The CDR3 end lies 3 residues beyond the end of the read and is filled in from the germline J gene. V is TRBV20-1 and J is TRBJ2-1; D unclear. Germline CDR1 DFQATT, CDR2 SNEGSKA (reference sequence). The V and J ends lost 0 bases and 0 bases respectively, with 12 bases between them. The length of the CDR3 is 16 residues. CDR3 protein: CSAREPVERSYNEQFF. The sequenced part of the CDR3 DNA is TGCAGTGCTAGAGAGCCCGTTGAGCGCTCCTACAATGAG.

This clone came up many times. The read gets to within 3 residues of the CDR3 end, and the germline J gene fills in the rest. The genes are TRBV30 and TRBJ2-3; the match to TRBD1 covers 9 bases. V was pared by 6 bases and J by 1 base, with 8 bases of the junction left unmatched. The CDR3 sequence is 15 residues long. Per the germline V gene, CDR1 is GTSNPN and CDR2 is SVGIG (reference sequence). The CDR3 here is CACGGQGVGTDTQYF. Incomplete CDR3 DNA: TGTGCCTGTGGGGGACAGGGTGTCGGCACAGATACG.

This clone was seen at least ten times. The sequenced fragment ends 3 residues before the CDR3 boundary, so the rest is inferred from the germline J gene. The chain combines TRBV7-6 with TRBJ1-1; 7 bases map to TRBD1. CDR3 length equals 16 residues. V lost 1 base, J lost 4 bases, and 9 bases stayed unmatched. The germline CDR1 and CDR2 sequences are SGHVS and FNYEAQ. The part of the CDR3 DNA that was read is TGTGCCAGCAGCTTAGTGGGCTCAGGGGGAGTCACTGAA. Its protein is CASSLVGSGGVTE. The whole CDR3 protein is CASSLVGSGGVTEAFF.

This clone was observed many times. CDR3 residues: CASSLNAGTGGAFF. The sequenced part of the CDR3 DNA is TGTGCCAGTAGTCTAAACGCCGGGACAGGGGGA. The chain links TRBV19 to TRBJ1-1; TRBD1 matches 11 bases. The sequence runs out 3 residues before the end of the CDR3; the remainder is reconstructed from the germline J gene. Germline V gene data show CDR1 as LNHDA and CDR2 as SQIVND (reference sequence). CDR3 length equals 14 residues.

In its sample, this clone was seen many times. With the read ending 3 residues before the CDR3 end, the germline J gene is used to fill in that end. The rearrangement joins TRBV5-1 to TRBJ1-5, with D maybe TRBD1 (5 bases). Germline V gives CDR1 SGHRS, CDR2 YFSETQ. V was pared by 1 base and J by 7 bases, with 12 bases between. The CDR3 is 14 residues long. The CDR3 bases that were read are TGCGCCAGCAGCTTGAGGGCAGGGAGGCAGCCC. It translates to CASSLRAGRQP. The whole CDR3 protein is CASSLRAGRQPQHF.

This clone was recorded at least ten times. The read is 3 residues too short to cover the CDR3 end, so that end is filled in from the germline J gene. V usage is TRBV7-8 and J usage is TRBJ2-1; 7 positions agree with TRBD1. Germline loops: CDR1 SGHVS, CDR2 FQNEAQ. J lost 2 bases, V lost 7 bases, and 8 bases had no gene match. This CDR3 region has 15 residues. CDR3 loop: CASTRTGVAYNEQFF. The CDR3 bases that were read are TGTGCCAGCACTCGGACAGGAGTCGCCTACAATGAG.

The sample holds many counts of this clone. The CDR3 is cut off 3 residues early in the read; its end comes from the germline J gene. This chain joins TRBV27 and TRBJ2-6; 11 bases are shared with TRBD1. CDR1 MNHEY and CDR2 SMNVEV come from the germline V gene (reference sequence). This CDR3 comprises 19 residues. Trimming at V came to 5 bases and at J to 1 base, leaving 10 bases not matched to a gene. The CDR3 spells CASSPRGGQGVSGANVLTF. The sequenced part of the CDR3 DNA is TGTGCCAGCAGTCCCAGAGGGGGACAGGGGGTATCTGGGGCCAACGTC.

A few counts support this clone. The read finishes 3 residues shy of the CDR3 end, and the germline J gene is used to complete it. J is TRBJ1-1 and V is TRBV11-2, with 8 positions matching TRBD1. There are 14 residues in the CDR3. Germline loops: CDR1 SGHAT, CDR2 FQNNGV. The J segment lost 6 bases and the V segment lost 4 bases, leaving 7 bases of the junction unmatched. CDR3: CASSWTGIQAEAFF. The covered CDR3 bases are TGTGCCAGCAGCTGGACAGGGATACAGGCTGAA. The whole variable domain, remainder taken from reference TRBV11-2 and TRBJ1-1, is EAGVAQSPRYKIIEKRQSVAFWCNPISGHATLYWYQQILGQGPKLLIQFQNNGVVDDSQLPKDRFSAERLKGVDSTLKIQPAKLEDSAVYLCASSWTGIQAEAFFGQGTRLTVV.